The source of this TCR beta chain is a study of PD-1 blockade in classical Hodgkin lymphoma. CDR1 SNHLY and CDR2 FYNNEI come from the germline V gene. V lost 10 bases and J lost 2, with 11 bases in between. This CDR3 is 12 amino acids long. Time point here: cycle 4 day 1 (C4D1), after about 6 weeks of nivolumab. Each and every patient relapsed after autologous stem cell transplantation, and patients got differing brentuximab vedotin exposure. Classification of best responses gave complete response, partial response or progressive disease. The protocol was immunoSEQ multiplex PCR, while the TCRdb copy is restricted to in-frame clones and leaves out a portion. The table has about 49,000 clones, nearly 90% seen once.

This clonotype was obtained from a human donor with classical Hodgkin lymphoma. The sequencing here drew on peripheral blood mononuclear cells (PBMCs), taken before the fourth cycle of nivolumab. The V gene is TRBV2, the J gene TRBJ1-2; TRBD1 is a possible D gene (6 bases). The CDR3 loop is CATGGTNYGYTF. DNA of the CDR3: TGTGCCACCGGAGGGACAAACTATGGCTACACCTTC. Filled out from reference TRBV2 and TRBJ1-2, the complete variable domain reads EPEVTQTPSHQVTQMGQEVILRCVPISNHLYFYWYRQILGQKVEFLVSFYNNEISEKSEIFDDQFSVERPDGSNFTLKIRSTKLEDSAMYFCATGGTNYGYTFGSGTRLTVV.